These T cell receptor beta chains were read from a single sample in a study of blood T cells in healthy people across ages. TCRdb re-analysed the 5' RACE reads in MiXCR, keeping a single row per CDR3 protein. This table has approximately 850,000 distinct CDR3 sequences, roughly 60% appearing once. Source material: blood. Receptors originate from a man under 40 in good health. The CDR3 runs from the conserved cysteine through the conserved F or W. A D gene is named only where the DNA matches it firmly. For some rows the clone size is stated as once, few or many, or as a class when expanded; others skip it.

CDR3 DNA	CDR3 protein	D gene	V gene	J gene	clone size
TGTGCCAGCAGCCCCGGACTAGCGGCTAGCACAGATACGCAGTATTTT	CASSPGLAASTDTQYF	TRBD2	TRBV7-9	TRBJ2-3	few
TGTGCCAGCAGCCAAGTAAAGGGGAGCGGACAAGACAATGAGCAGTTCTTC	CASSQVKGSGQDNEQFF	.	TRBV3-1	TRBJ2-1	few
TGTGCCAGCAGTGAAGGACACACCTACGAGCAGTACTTC	CASSEGHTYEQYF	.	TRBV6-1	TRBJ2-7	.
TGTGCCAGCAGCCCCCCTTTGAACACACCCCTCCACTTT	CASSPPLNTPLHF	.	TRBV7-9	TRBJ1-6	.
TGTGCCAGCAGTTACCTCGGGGGGCGAGGCACTGAAGCTTTCTTT	CASSYLGGRGTEAFF	.	TRBV6-6	TRBJ1-1	.
TGTGCCAGCAGTTCGCCCCTCCGGGACAATAGGCAGCCCCAGCATTTT	CASSSPLRDNRQPQHF	.	TRBV6-1	TRBJ1-5	.
TGTGCCAGCATCCAAGACCTCGGGGCAGAGACCCAGTACTTC	CASIQDLGAETQYF	.	TRBV7-9	TRBJ2-5	.
TGTGCCATCAACGCCGGTAGACAAGAGACCCAGTACTTC	CAINAGRQETQYF	.	TRBV10-3	TRBJ2-5	.
TGTGCCAGCAGTTTCACCGGGACAGTGAATTCACCCCTCCACTTT	CASSFTGTVNSPLHF	TRBD1	TRBV27	TRBJ1-6	.
TGTGCCGGCAGCAATCGACAGTTCTACGAGCAGTACTTC	CAGSNRQFYEQYF	.	TRBV5-8	TRBJ2-7	.
TGTGCCAGCAGCGTAGGAGCCGGGGTGGCTGCATACGAGCAGTACTTC	CASSVGAGVAAYEQYF	.	TRBV9	TRBJ2-7	once
TGCAGTGCTAGAATGGCGGGGGAATCACCCCTCCACTTT	CSARMAGESPLHF	.	TRBV20-1	TRBJ1-6	many
TGTGCCAGCTCACCACGCGAGGGGGAATTGGCTCCTGAAGCTTTCTTT	CASSPREGELAPEAFF	.	TRBV18	TRBJ1-1	.
TGCAGTGCTAGAGAGCCAGGGACGGAGACCCAGTACTTC	CSAREPGTETQYF	.	TRBV20-1	TRBJ2-5	few
TGTGCCACCTTCAGGTTGACCGGGGCCAACGTCCTGACTTTC	CATFRLTGANVLTF	.	TRBV28	TRBJ2-6	.
TGCGCCAGCAGCTCCCAATCAGGGGCTCGAGTCACCGGGGAGCTGTTTTTT	CASSSQSGARVTGELFF	.	TRBV5-1	TRBJ2-2	.
TGTGCCAGCAGTTTATTAGGGACCCGCGACGAGCAGTACTTC	CASSLLGTRDEQYF	.	TRBV27	TRBJ2-7	.
TGTGCCAGCAGCCAAGTAACTATGGGTGAGCAGTTCTTC	CASSQVTMGEQFF	.	TRBV3-1	TRBJ2-1	.
TGTGCCAGCAGGTTAGCGAGCTCCTACAATGAGCAGTTCTTC	CASRLASSYNEQFF	.	TRBV28	TRBJ2-1	once
TGTGCCTGGAGTAGAGGCTCCTACAATGAGCAGTTCTTC	CAWSRGSYNEQFF	.	TRBV30	TRBJ2-1	.
TGTGCCAGCAGCTTGGAACTAGCGGGGGCTAACTCCTACAATGAGCAGTTCTTC	CASSLELAGANSYNEQFF	TRBD2	TRBV11-2	TRBJ2-1	.
TGTGCCAGCACGGGGCGGTCATCATCTCCCTACGAGCAGTACTTC	CASTGRSSSPYEQYF	.	TRBV28	TRBJ2-7	.
TGTGCCAGCAGCGTAGCTCTACTAGCGGGTAATGAGCAGTTCTTC	CASSVALLAGNEQFF	TRBD2	TRBV9	TRBJ2-1	few
TGCAGTGCTAGACCGCCGGGGGCCGTGGGTGAGGCTTTCTTT	CSARPPGAVGEAFF	.	TRBV20-1	TRBJ1-1	few
TGCAGTGCTAGACGCCAAAGCGGGAGGGCCTTGGATTACGAGCAGTACTTC	CSARRQSGRALDYEQYF	TRBD2	TRBV20-1	TRBJ2-7	once
TGTGCCACCAGCCGCGGGACAGTCGGCAATCAGCCCCAGCATTTT	CATSRGTVGNQPQHF	TRBD1	TRBV15	TRBJ1-5	.
TGTGCCAGCAGCCAAGATCGAGGACAGAAATCCTATGGCTACACCTTC	CASSQDRGQKSYGYTF	.	TRBV3-1	TRBJ1-2	.
TGTGCCACCAGGGACGCGAGCAGGGGAAGTGAGCAGTTCTTC	CATRDASRGSEQFF	.	TRBV24-1	TRBJ2-1	.
TGTGCCAGCAGTTTAGTGGAGACAGCCTATGGCTACACCTTC	CASSLVETAYGYTF	.	TRBV12-3/TRBV12-4	TRBJ1-2	.
TGCAGTGCTGGCGGGACTAGCGGGAGGTATACGCAGTATTTT	CSAGGTSGRYTQYF	TRBD2	TRBV20-1	TRBJ2-3	.
TGTGCCAGCAGCTCGATCAGGACTTATGGCTACACCTTC	CASSSIRTYGYTF	.	TRBV7-9	TRBJ1-2	.
TGTGCCAGCAGCCGCGGACTAGCGGGGTCTGGGGCCAACGTCCTGACTTTC	CASSRGLAGSGANVLTF	TRBD2	TRBV6-1	TRBJ2-6	.
TGTGCCTCCAGTGGACAGGGGGAAGAGACCCAGTACTTC	CASSGQGEETQYF	TRBD1	TRBV28	TRBJ2-5	many
TGTGCCAGCACGCGGGTCAGGGGGAGACCACTCGCCTACGAGCAGTACTTC	CASTRVRGRPLAYEQYF	TRBD1	TRBV6-4	TRBJ2-7	.
TGTGCCAGCAGTAATTTTACAGGGGTGGCTGGGGCCAACGTCCTGACTTTC	CASSNFTGVAGANVLTF	TRBD1	TRBV28	TRBJ2-6	.
TGCAGTGCTCCTTCCGCGCGGGTCTCCTACAATGAACAGTTCTTC	CSAPSARVSYNEQFF	.	TRBV20-1	TRBJ2-1	.
TGTGCCAGCAGCCAACGTCGTGGGGGACAGGGAGAATATAGCAATCAGCCCCAGCATTTT	CASSQRRGGQGEYSNQPQHF	TRBD1	TRBV3-1	TRBJ1-5	.
TGTGCCAGCAAGCTGGACGGGAACTACGAGCAGTACTTC	CASKLDGNYEQYF	.	TRBV2	TRBJ2-7	.
TGCAGTGCTAGGCGCCTTCTAGCGGGAGTCCAAGAGACCCAGTACTTC	CSARRLLAGVQETQYF	TRBD2	TRBV20-1	TRBJ2-5	.
TGTGCCAGCAGCCAAGACACGGCTAGCTCCCACAATGAGCAGTTCTTC	CASSQDTASSHNEQFF	.	TRBV3-1	TRBJ2-1	.
TGTGCCAGCAGTGAAGAGGGACAGGGGCTTGAGCAGTTCTTC	CASSEEGQGLEQFF	TRBD1	TRBV2	TRBJ2-1	.
TGCAGTGCTGCGGGGCGGGTCCAAGAGACCCAGTACTTC	CSAAGRVQETQYF	.	TRBV20-1	TRBJ2-5	.
TGTGCCAGCTCACCACCCGTACTGACCTACGAGCAGTACTTC	CASSPPVLTYEQYF	.	TRBV18	TRBJ2-7	.
TGTGCCAGCAGGTACGACAGGGCGGATCGGAATCAGCCCCAGCATTTT	CASRYDRADRNQPQHF	TRBD1	TRBV6-6	TRBJ1-5	.
TGTGCCACCAGCAGGACACGGACAGGGGTGGTCCACGAGCAGTACTTC	CATSRTRTGVVHEQYF	TRBD1	TRBV15	TRBJ2-7	few
TGCGCCAGCAGTGGGTTGGTTGGGCAGGGAGGAGATACGCAGTATTTT	CASSGLVGQGGDTQYF	.	TRBV10-2	TRBJ2-3	.
TGTGCCAGCAGCTTAATTATGGGCTCCGAGCAGTACTTC	CASSLIMGSEQYF	.	TRBV7-3	TRBJ2-7	.
TGCAGTGCAAGGTGGGGCGCGGGGGCCGATTCACCCCTCCACTTT	CSARWGAGADSPLHF	.	TRBV20-1	TRBJ1-6	.
TGTGCCAGCAGCCGCGGTTGGGGGGATACGCAGTATTTT	CASSRGWGDTQYF	.	TRBV2	TRBJ2-3	.
TGTGCCAGCACCAGGGGGACAGGGACCTCCTACGAGCAGTACTTC	CASTRGTGTSYEQYF	TRBD1	TRBV6-6	TRBJ2-7	.
TGCGCCAGCAGCTTTGGCGGCTGGAGCTACAATGAGCAGTTCTTC	CASSFGGWSYNEQFF	.	TRBV5-1	TRBJ2-1	.
TGCAGTGCTAGTCTCACTAGCGGAGGCACAGATACGCAGTATTTT	CSASLTSGGTDTQYF	TRBD2	TRBV20-1	TRBJ2-3	few
TGCAGCGTTGGGACAGGGGTCGAGCAGTACTTC	CSVGTGVEQYF	TRBD1	TRBV29-1	TRBJ2-7	many
TGTGCCAGCAGCCATCCACTAGCGGGGGGAGGCGAGGAGCAGTACTTC	CASSHPLAGGGEEQYF	TRBD2	TRBV7-2	TRBJ2-5	.
TGTGCCAGCAGCCACAAACGGGACAGCACTCCGTATTTT	CASSHKRDSTPYF	TRBD1	TRBV7-3	TRBJ2-3	.
TGCGCCAGCAGTGTAGAGGACCCTCTAGGGGACTACGAGCAGTACTTC	CASSVEDPLGDYEQYF	.	TRBV10-2	TRBJ2-7	few
TGTGCCAGCCATTCTCAGGGAGGAGGCTACACCTTC	CASHSQGGGYTF	.	TRBV5-6	TRBJ1-2	.
TGCAGTGCCCAGCGGGGGTATCTTCAAGAGACCCAGTACTTC	CSAQRGYLQETQYF	TRBD2	TRBV20-1	TRBJ2-5	.
TGCAGTGCTAGGGTCGGGCTACTGAAGACGCAGTATTTT	CSARVGLLKTQYF	.	TRBV20-1	TRBJ2-3	.
TGCAGTGCCCCTGGGGCTATCCACCCCTACGAGCAGTACTTC	CSAPGAIHPYEQYF	.	TRBV20-1	TRBJ2-7	few